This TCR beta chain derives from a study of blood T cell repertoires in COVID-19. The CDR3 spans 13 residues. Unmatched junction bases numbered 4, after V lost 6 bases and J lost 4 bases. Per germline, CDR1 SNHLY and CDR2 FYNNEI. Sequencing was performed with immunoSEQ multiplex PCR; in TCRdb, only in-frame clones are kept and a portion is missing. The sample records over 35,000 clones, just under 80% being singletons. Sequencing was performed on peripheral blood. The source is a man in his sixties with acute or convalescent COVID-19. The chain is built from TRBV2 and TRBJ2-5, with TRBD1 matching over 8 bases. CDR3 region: CASRPDRAETQYF. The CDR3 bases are TGTGCCAGCAGGCCGGACAGGGCAGAGACCCAGTACTTC.